This is a list of T cell receptor beta chains from one sample in a study of shared clonotypes between healthy human individuals. Profiling relied on immunoSEQ multiplex PCR, and the TCRdb table lists in-frame clones only, not all of them. The table includes roughly 2.5 million clones, just over 90% detected once. The sequenced material came from naive CD4+ T cells sorted from blood. The receptors derive from a man between 18 and 35 years old in good health. Each CDR3 is given with its conserved first and last residue. D genes are given only for firm matches. Size values are once, few and many counts, or a class for expanded clones, and some rows have none.

d_gene,j_gene,abundance,v_gene,CDR3nt,CDR3aa
TRBD1,TRBJ1-5,-,TRBV6-1,TGTGCCAGCAGTGGACAAGGGACAGGCTATAGCAATCAGCCCCAGCATTTT,CASSGQGTGYSNQPQHF
TRBD2,TRBJ2-7,once,TRBV12-5,TGTGCTAGTGGACCAGCGGGAGGCACGTCCTACGAGCAGTACTTC,CASGPAGGTSYEQYF
-,TRBJ1-6,-,TRBV28,TGTGCCAGCAGCTCCCGGACGGGAGCCCTCCACTTT,CASSSRTGALHF
-,TRBJ2-7,once,TRBV4-2,TGTGCCAGCAGCCAAGATCCCCTAGAGACCGAGGGGAACCACGAGCAGTACTTC,CASSQDPLETEGNHEQYF
-,TRBJ2-3,-,TRBV25-1,TGTGCCAGCAGCCCCGCCCTGGGTCAATCTAGCACAGATACGCAGTATTTT,CASSPALGQSSTDTQYF
-,TRBJ2-7,-,TRBV7-6,TGTGCCAGCAGCCGGGCTAGGGGGTACGAGCAGTACTTC,CASSRARGYEQYF
-,TRBJ1-2,-,TRBV5-1,TGCGCCAGCTTCCAGGGGAACTATGGCTACACCTTC,CASFQGNYGYTF
-,TRBJ1-5,few,TRBV5-1,TGCGCCAGCAGCATCGGGACACCCAATCAGCCCCAGCATTTT,CASSIGTPNQPQHF
-,TRBJ2-2,-,TRBV25-1,TGTGCCAGCAGTGAATCCCGACAGAACACCGGGGAGCTGTTTTTT,CASSESRQNTGELFF
-,TRBJ2-3,-,TRBV11-2,TGTGCCAGCAGCTTAGATCTGGGGGTATCCACAGATACGCAGTATTTT,CASSLDLGVSTDTQYF
-,TRBJ1-2,-,TRBV6-6,TGTGCCAGCAGTTACCCCCAGGGGAGCGGCTATGGCTACACCTTC,CASSYPQGSGYGYTF
-,TRBJ1-5,-,TRBV9,TGTGCCAGCAGCCCAAGCGCAGTGATGGATCAGCCCCAGCATTTT,CASSPSAVMDQPQHF
-,TRBJ1-3,once,TRBV5-8,TGTGCCAGCAGCTTGGAAGGAGCATTCTCTGGAAACACCATATATTTT,CASSLEGAFSGNTIYF
-,TRBJ1-2,-,TRBV9,TGTGCCAGCAGTCATACCGGGACCCTCCCGGGGGGCTACACCTTC,CASSHTGTLPGGYTF
-,TRBJ1-5,-,TRBV18,TGTGCCAGCTCACCCCCTAGTCCGGTACCAGGGTTGCCCCAGCATTTT,CASSPPSPVPGLPQHF
TRBD2,TRBJ2-1,-,TRBV12-5,TGTGCTAGTGGTTTGGGGGGCGGGAGGATTTACAATGAGCAGTTCTTC,CASGLGGGRIYNEQFF
TRBD2,TRBJ2-5,-,TRBV11-2,TGTGCCAGCAGCCCGGGACTATCACAAGAGACCCAGTACTTC,CASSPGLSQETQYF
-,TRBJ2-3,-,TRBV5-5,TGTGCCAGCAGATTGGCCCTAGCGACAGATACGCAGTATTTT,CASRLALATDTQYF
-,TRBJ2-6,-,TRBV6-5,TGTGCCAGCAGTACAGACTCTGGGGCCAACGTCCTGACTTTC,CASSTDSGANVLTF
-,TRBJ1-3,-,TRBV28,TGTGCCAGCAGTTTGGTGGGCACTAGTTACTCTGGAAACACCATATATTTT,CASSLVGTSYSGNTIYF
TRBD1,TRBJ2-7,-,TRBV7-9,TGTGCCAGCGGGACAGGGTCCTACGAGCAGTACTTC,CASGTGSYEQYF
-,TRBJ2-7,-,TRBV11-2,TGTGCCAGCAGCCCACCCGGGGTGGGTGGGCAGTACTTC,CASSPPGVGGQYF
TRBD1,TRBJ2-6,-,TRBV7-8,TGTGCCAGCAGCCCGGGACAGGGGGCTGGGGCCAACGTCCTGACTTTC,CASSPGQGAGANVLTF
-,TRBJ2-6,-,TRBV4-1,TGCGCCAGCAGCCAAGATCACCGAATAGCGGCGGGGGCCAACGTCCTGACTTTC,CASSQDHRIAAGANVLTF
TRBD1,TRBJ1-1,-,TRBV2,TGTGCCAGCAGTGCCAGGACAGGGGTTTTTGACACTGAAGCTTTCTTT,CASSARTGVFDTEAFF
-,TRBJ2-2,once,TRBV5-6,TGTGCCAGCAGATACGACGGGGGAAAGAACACCGGGGAGCTGTTTTTT,CASRYDGGKNTGELFF
TRBD1,TRBJ1-2,-,TRBV4-3,TGCGCCAGCAGCCAAGCACAGGGGGTCGGCTATGGCTACACCTTC,CASSQAQGVGYGYTF
TRBD1,TRBJ1-4,-,TRBV18,TGTGCCAGCTCACCACTCCCACCCGCCGTGTCGGACAGGGCTTCGTTTTTT,CASSPLPPAVSDRASFF
TRBD2,TRBJ2-7,-,TRBV6-6,TGTGCCAGCAGCACCGGTGCTAGCAGATCCGGGGGGGAGCAGTACTTC,CASSTGASRSGGEQYF
-,TRBJ2-1,-,TRBV7-2,TGTGCCAGCAGCTTAACAGTTTACAATGAGCAGTTCTTC,CASSLTVYNEQFF
-,TRBJ1-5,-,TRBV2,TGTGCCAGCAGCTTGACGGAAATCAATCAGCCCCAGCATTTT,CASSLTEINQPQHF
TRBD1,TRBJ1-2,-,TRBV15,TGTGCCACCAGCGACAGGGTTTTCTATGGCTACACCTTC,CATSDRVFYGYTF
TRBD1,TRBJ1-1,-,TRBV9,TGTGCCAGCAGCGTAGACAGGGGAGGGAACACTGAAGCTTTCTTT,CASSVDRGGNTEAFF
TRBD2,TRBJ2-3,-,TRBV6-4,TGTGCCAGCAGTGAGTCGAGCGGGGGGAGCACAGATACGCAGTATTTT,CASSESSGGSTDTQYF
-,TRBJ2-5,-,TRBV10-2,TGCGCCAGCACTTTGACAGGGACTTTAGAGACCCAGTACTTC,CASTLTGTLETQYF
TRBD2,TRBJ2-1,-,TRBV10-2,TGCGCCAGCATGAATAGCGGGGGGGCGAGTGGTGAGCAGTTCTTC,CASMNSGGASGEQFF
-,TRBJ1-1,-,TRBV4-3,TGCGCCAGCAGCTTACGGGGGGGGAGTACCACTGAAGCTTTCTTT,CASSLRGGSTTEAFF
-,TRBJ2-5,-,TRBV6-5,TGTGCCAGCAGTTACGGAATTCTAGCGGAGACCCAGTACTTC,CASSYGILAETQYF
-,TRBJ2-2,-,TRBV6-1,TGTGCCAGCGGGCAAACCGGGGAGCTGTTTTTT,CASGQTGELFF
TRBD1,TRBJ1-5,-,TRBV7-2,TGTGCCAGCAGCCTAGGGACAGGGGTTATTGGCAATCAGCCCCAGCATTTT,CASSLGTGVIGNQPQHF
-,TRBJ1-2,-,TRBV30,TGTGCCTGGAGTGTGCAGCGCCTCGGGGGCTACACCTTC,CAWSVQRLGGYTF
-,TRBJ1-2,-,TRBV28,TGTGCCACCCCGGGGGGGACAAAGGGATCGGGCTACACCTTC,CATPGGTKGSGYTF
TRBD2,TRBJ2-5,-,TRBV2,TGTGCCAGCAGACCGGAGGGAGCGGGGGCCGGGGAGACCCAGTACTTC,CASRPEGAGAGETQYF
-,TRBJ1-3,-,TRBV5-1,TGCGCCACCAACGCGGGACGCTTGAACACCATATATTTT,CATNAGRLNTIYF
-,TRBJ1-6,few,TRBV7-9,TGTGCCAGCAGCTCAATCGGTTCACCCCTCCACTTT,CASSSIGSPLHF
-,TRBJ1-2,-,TRBV5-1,TGCGCCAGCAGCTTGGACGGGTCCTATGGCTACACCTTC,CASSLDGSYGYTF
-,TRBJ2-1,-,TRBV5-4,TGTGCCAGCAGCTTGGAAGGGGGGGCCTTGTACAATGAGCAGTTCTTC,CASSLEGGALYNEQFF
-,TRBJ1-3,-,TRBV6-5,TGTGCCAGCAGTTACGGACCCGGAGGAAACACCATATATTTT,CASSYGPGGNTIYF
-,TRBJ2-7,-,TRBV19,TGTGCCAGTAGTATAGATCATCTAGGGGACGCATTTACCTACGAGCAGTACTTC,CASSIDHLGDAFTYEQYF
TRBD2,TRBJ2-1,once,TRBV10-1,TGCGCCAGCAGTGACCCTAGCGGGGGAGACAATGAGCAGTTCTTC,CASSDPSGGDNEQFF
-,TRBJ2-7,-,TRBV5-6,TGTGCCAGCAGCGGGATAGGGAGGAACGAGCAGTACTTC,CASSGIGRNEQYF
-,TRBJ1-2,-,TRBV4-1,TGCGCCAGCAGCCAAGGCGCTTTTAACTATGGCTACACCTTC,CASSQGAFNYGYTF
TRBD1,TRBJ1-1,-,TRBV5-1,TGCGCCAGCAGCACGGGACAGGGAACCTTTGAAGCTTTCTTT,CASSTGQGTFEAFF
TRBD1,TRBJ2-7,-,TRBV5-1,TGCGCCAGCAGCCCTGGGACAGGGCCCTACGAGCAGTACTTC,CASSPGTGPYEQYF
-,TRBJ1-5,-,TRBV9,TGTGCCAGCAGCGCTGCAGGGTACGGCAATCAGCCCCAGCATTTT,CASSAAGYGNQPQHF
-,TRBJ2-1,-,TRBV2,TGTGCCAGCAGTGAGCGGCAGAGCTCCTACAATGAGCAGTTCTTC,CASSERQSSYNEQFF
TRBD1,TRBJ2-3,-,TRBV2,TGTGCCAGCAGTGTAGGACAGGGAAAGTCGCAGTATTTT,CASSVGQGKSQYF